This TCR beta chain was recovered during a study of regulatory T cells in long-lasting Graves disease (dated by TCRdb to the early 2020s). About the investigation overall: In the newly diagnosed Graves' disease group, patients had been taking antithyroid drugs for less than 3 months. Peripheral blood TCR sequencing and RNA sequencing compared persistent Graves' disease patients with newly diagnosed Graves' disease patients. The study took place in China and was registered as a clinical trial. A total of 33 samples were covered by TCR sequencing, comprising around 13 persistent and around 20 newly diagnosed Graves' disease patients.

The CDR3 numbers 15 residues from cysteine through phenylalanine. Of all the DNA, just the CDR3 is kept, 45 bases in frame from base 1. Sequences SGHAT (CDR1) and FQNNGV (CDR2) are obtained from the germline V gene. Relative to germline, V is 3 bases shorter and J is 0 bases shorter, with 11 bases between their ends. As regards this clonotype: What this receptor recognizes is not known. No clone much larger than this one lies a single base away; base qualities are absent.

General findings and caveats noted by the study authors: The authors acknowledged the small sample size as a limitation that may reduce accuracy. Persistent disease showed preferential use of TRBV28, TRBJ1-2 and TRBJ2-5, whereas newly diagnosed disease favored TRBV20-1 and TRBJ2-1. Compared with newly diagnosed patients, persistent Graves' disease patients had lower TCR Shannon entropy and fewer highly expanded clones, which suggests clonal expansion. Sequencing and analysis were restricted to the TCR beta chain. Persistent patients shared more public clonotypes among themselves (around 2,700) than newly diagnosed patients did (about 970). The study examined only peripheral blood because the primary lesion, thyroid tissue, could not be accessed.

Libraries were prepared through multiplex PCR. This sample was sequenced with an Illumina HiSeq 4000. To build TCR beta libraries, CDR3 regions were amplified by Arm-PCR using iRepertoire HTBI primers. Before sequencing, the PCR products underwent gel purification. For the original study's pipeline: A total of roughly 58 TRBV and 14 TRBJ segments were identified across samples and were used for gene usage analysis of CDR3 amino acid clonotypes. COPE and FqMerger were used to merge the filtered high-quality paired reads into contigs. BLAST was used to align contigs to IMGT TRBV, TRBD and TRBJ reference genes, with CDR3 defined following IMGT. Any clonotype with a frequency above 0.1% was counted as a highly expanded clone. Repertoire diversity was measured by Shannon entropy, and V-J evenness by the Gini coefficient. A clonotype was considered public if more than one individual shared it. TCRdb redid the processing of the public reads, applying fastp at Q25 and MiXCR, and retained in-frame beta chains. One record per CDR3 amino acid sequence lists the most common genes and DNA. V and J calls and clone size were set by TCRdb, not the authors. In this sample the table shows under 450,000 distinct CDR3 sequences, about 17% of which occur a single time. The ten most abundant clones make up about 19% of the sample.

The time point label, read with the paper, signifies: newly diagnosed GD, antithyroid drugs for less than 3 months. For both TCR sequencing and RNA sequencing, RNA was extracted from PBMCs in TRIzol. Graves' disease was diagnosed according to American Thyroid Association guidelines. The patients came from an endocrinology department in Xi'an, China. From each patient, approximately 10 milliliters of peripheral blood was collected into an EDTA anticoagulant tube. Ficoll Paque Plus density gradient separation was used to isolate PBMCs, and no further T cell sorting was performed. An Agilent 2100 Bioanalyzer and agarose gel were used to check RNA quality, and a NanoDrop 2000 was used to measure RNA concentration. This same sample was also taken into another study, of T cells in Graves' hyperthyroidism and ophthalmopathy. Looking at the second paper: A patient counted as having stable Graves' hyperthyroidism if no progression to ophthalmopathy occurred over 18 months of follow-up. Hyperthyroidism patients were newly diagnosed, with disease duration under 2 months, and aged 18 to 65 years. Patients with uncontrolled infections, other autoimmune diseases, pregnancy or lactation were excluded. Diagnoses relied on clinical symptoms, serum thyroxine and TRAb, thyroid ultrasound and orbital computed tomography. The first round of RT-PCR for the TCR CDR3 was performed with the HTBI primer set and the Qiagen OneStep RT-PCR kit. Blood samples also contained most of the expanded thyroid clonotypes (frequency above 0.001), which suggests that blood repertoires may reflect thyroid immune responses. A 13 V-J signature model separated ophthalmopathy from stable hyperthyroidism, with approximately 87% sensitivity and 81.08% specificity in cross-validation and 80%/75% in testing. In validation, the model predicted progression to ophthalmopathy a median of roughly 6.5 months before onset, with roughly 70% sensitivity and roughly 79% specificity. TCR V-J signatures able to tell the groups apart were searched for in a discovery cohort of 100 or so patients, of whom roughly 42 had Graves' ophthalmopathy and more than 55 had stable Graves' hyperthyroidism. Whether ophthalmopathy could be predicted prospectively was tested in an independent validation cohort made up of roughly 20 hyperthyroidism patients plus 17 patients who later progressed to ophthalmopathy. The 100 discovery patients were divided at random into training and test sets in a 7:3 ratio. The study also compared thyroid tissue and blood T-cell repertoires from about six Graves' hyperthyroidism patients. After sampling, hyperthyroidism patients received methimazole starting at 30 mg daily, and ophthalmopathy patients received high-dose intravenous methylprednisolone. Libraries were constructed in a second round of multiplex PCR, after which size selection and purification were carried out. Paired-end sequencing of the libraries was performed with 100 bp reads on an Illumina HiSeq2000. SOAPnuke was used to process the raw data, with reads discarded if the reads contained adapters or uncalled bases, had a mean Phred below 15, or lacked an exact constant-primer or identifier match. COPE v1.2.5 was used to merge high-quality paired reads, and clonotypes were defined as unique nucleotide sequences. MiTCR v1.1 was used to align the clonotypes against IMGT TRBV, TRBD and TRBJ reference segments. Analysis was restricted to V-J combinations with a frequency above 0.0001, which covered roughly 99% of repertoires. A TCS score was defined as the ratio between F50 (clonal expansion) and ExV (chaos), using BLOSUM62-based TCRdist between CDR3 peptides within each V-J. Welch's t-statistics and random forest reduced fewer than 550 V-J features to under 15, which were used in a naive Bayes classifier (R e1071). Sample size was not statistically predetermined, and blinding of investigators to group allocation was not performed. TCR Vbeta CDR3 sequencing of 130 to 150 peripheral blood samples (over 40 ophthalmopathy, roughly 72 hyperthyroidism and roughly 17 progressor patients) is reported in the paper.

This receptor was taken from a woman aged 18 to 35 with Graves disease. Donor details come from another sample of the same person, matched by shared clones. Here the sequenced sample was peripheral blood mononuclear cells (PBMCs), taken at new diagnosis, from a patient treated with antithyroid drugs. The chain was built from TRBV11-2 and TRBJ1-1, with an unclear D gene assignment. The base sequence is TGTGCCAGCAGCTTTGAGCGATGGATGAACACTGAAGCTTTCTTT. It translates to CASSFERWMNTEAFF. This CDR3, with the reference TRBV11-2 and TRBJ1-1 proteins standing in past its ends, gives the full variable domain EAGVAQSPRYKIIEKRQSVAFWCNPISGHATLYWYQQILGQGPKLLIQFQNNGVVDDSQLPKDRFSAERLKGVDSTLKIQPAKLEDSAVYLCASSFERWMNTEAFFGQGTRLTVV.